Below are 26 T cell receptor beta chains sequenced from a single sample in a study of control samples from healthy donors and cancer patients. Some clones are missing from TCRdb's copy, which holds only in-frame ones; the method was immunoSEQ multiplex PCR. This table has around 230,000 clones, around 94% appearing once. Sequenced sample: blood. The receptor source for this set is a man between 45 and 60 years old in good health.

This chain connects TRBV5-5 to TRBJ2-2; D is tentatively TRBD1 or TRBD2 (5 bases each). The germline V gene encodes CDR1 SGHKS and CDR2 YYEKEE (reference sequence). Trimming stripped 4 bases from V and 0 bases from J, with 13 bases between. The CDR3 is 16 residues long. This CDR3 is CASSGGQPTNTGELFF. In nucleotides, the CDR3 is TGTGCCAGCAGCGGAGGACAACCTACGAACACCGGGGAGCTGTTTTTT.

The V and J genes are TRBV7-6 and TRBJ2-5; TRBD2 is a possible D gene (6 bases). V lost 2 bases to trimming and J lost 2 bases, with 18 bases between them. CDR3 length equals 17 residues. CDR1 SGHVS and CDR2 FNYEAQ come from the germline V gene. The CDR3 region has the DNA TGTGCCAGCAGCTTAAGAGTAGGCGGGGACCGACAAGAGACCCAGTACTTC. Translation gives CASSLRVGGDRQETQYF. Full variable domain (outside the CDR3, taken from reference TRBV7-6 and TRBJ2-5): GAGVSQSPRYKVTKRGQDVALRCDPISGHVSLYWYRQALGQGPEFLTYFNYEAQQDKSGLPNDRFSAERPEGSISTLTIQRTEQRDSAMYRCASSLRVGGDRQETQYFGPGTRLLVL.

The V call is TRBV12-3 or TRBV12-4, the J call TRBJ1-2, with D possibly TRBD1 on 5 matching bases. Deletions cut 0 bases from V and 8 bases from J, with 10 bases between. The CDR3 runs to 13 residues. The CDR3: CASSLAGGGGYTF. The CDR3 DNA reads TGTGCCAGCAGTTTAGCCGGGGGAGGAGGCTACACCTTC.

This clone was recorded only once. The chain has TRBV20-1 and TRBJ2-5; perhaps D is TRBD1 or TRBD2 (5 bases each). The CDR3 has 11 amino acids. Germline CDR1 reads DFQATT; CDR2 reads SNEGSKA (reference sequence). The DNA of the CDR3 is TGCACCGGGACGGTCCAAGAGACCCAGTACTTC. Translated: CTGTVQETQYF.

The chain has TRBV5-1 and TRBJ1-2, with 7 bases that match TRBD1. V was clipped by 4 bases and J by 4 bases; unmatched bases: 10. Germline V gene lookup returns CDR1 SGHRS and CDR2 YFSETQ. This CDR3 is built from 15 residues. In DNA form, the CDR3 reads TGCGCCAGCAGCCCGACAGGGAGTTCCAGCTATGGCTACACCTTC. Protein product: CASSPTGSSSYGYTF.

This chain joins TRBV6-5 and TRBJ1-6; D not certain. Germline V lookup: CDR1 MNHEY, CDR2 SVGAGI. The CDR3 is 13 residues long. V lost 8 bases to trimming and J lost 7 bases, with 12 bases between them. The CDR3 region has the DNA TGTGCCAGCGCGAGACGGTCGAATTCACCCCTCCACTTT. This codes for CASARRSNSPLHF.

The chain employs TRBV28 and TRBJ2-7; 9 bases match TRBD2. Germline CDR1 reads MDHEN; CDR2 reads SYDVKM. The CDR3 has 16 amino acids. V trimming: 6 bases; J trimming: 0 bases; junction bases outside the gene matches: 9. CDR3 sequence: CASRDSGGVSSYEQYF. The CDR3 DNA follows: TGTGCCAGCAGGGATAGCGGGGGTGTTAGCTCCTACGAGCAGTACTTC.

The chain combines TRBV5-1 with TRBJ1-4; 11 bases fit TRBD1. Germline loops: CDR1 SGHRS, CDR2 YFSETQ. With V trimmed by 4 bases and J by 3 bases, 2 bases remained unmatched. This CDR3 comprises 15 residues. This CDR3 is CASSPGQGANEKLFF. The CDR3 DNA sequence: TGCGCCAGCAGCCCGGGACAGGGGGCTAATGAAAAACTGTTTTTT.

The gene calls are TRBV23-1 and TRBJ1-6; D may be TRBD1 (5 bases). TRBV23-1 is sorted into the ORF group, with uncertain function. Trimming took off 7 bases at V and 10 bases at J, with 20 bases between the two ends. CDR3 length: 15 amino acids. In DNA, the CDR3 is TGCGCCAGCACTCCGGGACGCTGTTCCCGATCACCCCTCCACTTT. It yields the protein CASTPGRCSRSPLHF.

This clone appeared a single time. One end of the junction varies from germline; a read error may be responsible. The rearrangement uses TRBV29-1 and TRBJ2-3, with no clear D. The CDR3 spans 14 residues. CDR1 and CDR2 (germline): SQVTM, ANQGSEA. The CDR3 loop reads CSVERRLGTDTQYF. In DNA form, the CDR3 reads TGCAGCGTTGAACGGCGGTTAGGCACGGATACGCAGTATTTT.

V is TRBV18 and J is TRBJ1-2; D not resolved. The V gene's germline CDR1 is KGHSH and CDR2 LQKENI. This CDR3 contains 14 residues. Trimming shortened V by 2 bases and J by 4 bases, and 11 bases separated the two germline ends. CDR3 coding DNA: TGTGCCAGCTCACCAAACGCCAGGAGCTATGGCTACACCTTC. It yields the protein CASSPNARSYGYTF. Drawing the rest from reference TRBV18 and TRBJ1-2, the complete variable domain is NAGVMQNPRHLVRRRGQEARLRCSPMKGHSHVYWYRQLPEEGLKFMVYLQKENIIDESGMPKERFSAEFPKEGPSILRIQQVVRGDSAAYFCASSPNARSYGYTFGSGTRLTVV.

The CDR3 nucleotides read TGTGCCAGCCTTATACTGGGACAGGAGAAAAGTGCAACTAATGAAAAACTGTTTTTT. This gives the protein CASLILGQEKSATNEKLFF. The rearrangement uses TRBV27 and TRBJ1-4, with 8 bases that match TRBD1. V dropped 8 bases and J dropped 0; count of bases not matched to a gene: 17. Germline assignment: CDR1 MNHEY and CDR2 SMNVEV (reference sequence). CDR3 length: 19 amino acids.

The rearrangement links TRBV15 to TRBJ2-1; TRBD1 matches 8 bases. Trimming took 0 bases from V and 9 from J; bases not matched to a gene: 10. The CDR3 covers 16 residues. Germline loops: CDR1 LNHNV, CDR2 YYDKDF (reference sequence). The CDR3 bases are TGTGCCACCAGCAGAGATTTACAGGGGGTCGGGGGTGAGCAGTTCTTC. Translated, it gives CATSRDLQGVGGEQFF.

The chain recombines TRBV6-5 with TRBJ2-7; D might be TRBD1 or TRBD2, each matching 5 bases. V was clipped by 6 bases and J by 0 bases, with 15 bases between them. CDR1 and CDR2 from the germline V gene are MNHEY and SVGAGI. The CDR3 extends over 15 amino acids. This CDR3 reads CASSPVGTTSYEQYV. The CDR3 DNA sequence: TGTGCCAGCAGCCCCGTAGGGACCACCTCCTACGAGCAGTACGTC.

The chain carries TRBV28 and TRBJ1-2; D is possibly TRBD1 (5 bases). The CDR3 is made up of 14 amino acids. In germline, CDR1 is MDHEN, CDR2 SYDVKM. V gave up 6 bases and J gave up 4 bases, with 15 bases separating them. The CDR3 loop reads CASRASGLIYGYTF. CDR3 coding DNA: TGTGCCAGCAGGGCCTCGGGACTGATCTATGGCTACACCTTC.

This chain uses TRBV6-5 with TRBJ1-5, with 7 bases lining up with TRBD1. V shed 7 bases and J 0 bases; nucleotides not matched to a gene: 3. This CDR3 contains 14 residues. Looked up from germline, CDR1 is MNHEY and CDR2 is SVGAGI. The CDR3 bases are TGTGCCAGCAAGGACAGGTATAGCAATCAGCCCCAGCATTTT. Translation gives CASKDRYSNQPQHF.

For the CDR3, the DNA is TGTGCCAGCAGTGAAGCAGGGCGGATGACTGAAGCTTTCTTT. It yields the protein CASSEAGRMTEAFF. The chain joins TRBV25-1 to TRBJ1-1, with D tentatively TRBD1 (5 bases). Deletions cut 2 bases from V and 5 bases from J, with 12 bases between. The CDR3 contains 14 residues. Germline lookup yields CDR1 MGHDK and CDR2 SYGVNS.

The chain combines TRBV30 with TRBJ2-5; 10 nucleotides match TRBD2. The trim removed 0 bases at V and 2 bases at J, leaving 6 bases unmatched. This CDR3 is built from 16 residues. Germline values: CDR1 GTSNPN, CDR2 SVGIG (reference sequence). CDR3 sequence reads: CAWSVGSGGGQETQYF. The CDR3 coding sequence is TGTGCCTGGAGTGTAGGGAGCGGGGGGGGACAAGAGACCCAGTACTTC. The full variable domain, in which reference TRBV30 and TRBJ2-5 provide the parts outside the CDR3, is SQTIHQWPATLVQPVGSPLSLECTVEGTSNPNLYWYRQAAGRGLQLLFYSVGIGQISSEVPQNLSASRPQDRQFILSSKKLLLSDSGFYLCAWSVGSGGGQETQYFGPGTRLLVL.

The chain links TRBV6-6 to TRBJ1-5, with no clear D. In germline, CDR1 is MNHNY, CDR2 SVGAGI (reference sequence). Trimming cost V 2 bases and J 3 bases, with 8 bases left between them. The CDR3 covers 14 residues. This chain's CDR3 is CASSYGINNQPQHF. The CDR3 coding sequence is TGTGCCAGCAGTTACGGAATTAACAATCAGCCCCAGCATTTT.

This chain connects TRBV9 to TRBJ2-2; no reliable D call. V shed 0 bases and J shed 1 base, with 7 bases lying between them. The CDR3 is 15 amino acids. Germline-derived CDR1 and CDR2 are SGDLS and YYNGEE. CDR3 DNA sequence: TGTGCCAGCAGCGTAGGCAGTGTGAACACCGGGGAGCTGTTTTTT. Amino acid sequence: CASSVGSVNTGELFF.

This rearrangement joins TRBV30 to TRBJ2-3; a weak D match, TRBD2 (5 bases). CDR1 is GTSNPN and CDR2 is SVGIG in the germline V gene (reference sequence). Trimming removed 4 bases from V and 2 bases from J, with 13 bases in between. The CDR3 length is 14 residues. CDR3 in DNA: TGTGCCTGGAAGTTTAACGGGGTCACAGATACGCAGTATTTT. Protein sequence: CAWKFNGVTDTQYF.

This chain connects TRBV5-1 to TRBJ2-5; D might be TRBD2 (6 bases). The V end was cut by 1 base, the J end by 1 base, with 8 bases between. The CDR3 has 14 residues. Looked up from germline, CDR1 is SGHRS and CDR2 is YFSETQ. CDR3 nucleotide sequence: TGCGCCAGCAGCTTGCGGGGGATCCAAGAGACCCAGTACTTC. It yields the protein CASSLRGIQETQYF.

V usage is TRBV6-5 and J usage is TRBJ2-7; TRBD1 aligns across 7 bases. Germline V CDR1 and CDR2: MNHEY, SVGAGI. This CDR3 has 15 amino acids. With V trimmed by 6 bases and J by 0 bases, 8 bases remained unmatched. The CDR3 nucleotides read TGTGCCAGCAGAAAGGACAGGCAAAGCTCCTACGAGCAGTACTTC. Encoded protein: CASRKDRQSSYEQYF.

V usage is TRBV6-2 or TRBV6-3 and J usage is TRBJ1-1; D is ambiguous. CDR1 and CDR2 from the germline V gene are MNHEY and SVGEGT. This CDR3 spans 14 amino acids. Trimming removed 6 bases at V and 5 bases at J, with 16 bases between. The CDR3 nucleotides are TGTGCCAGCAGCCTTGATGCGGTGATGACTGAAGCTTTCTTT. It encodes CASSLDAVMTEAFF.

Worth noting for this clone: The sample contains more than one DNA sequence encoding this CDR3. The gene calls are TRBV5-1 and TRBJ1-3; D call uncertain. Trimming left V 2 bases short and J 0 bases short, with 3 bases between. Germline V CDR1 and CDR2: SGHRS, YFSETQ. The CDR3 has 13 residues. CDR3 amino acids: CASSLGSGNTIYF. Here the CDR3 DNA reads TGCGCCAGCAGCTTAGGCTCTGGAAACACCATATATTTT.

This clone has only one observation. The chain carries TRBV3-1 (or the pseudogene TRBV3-2) and TRBJ1-6, with D unclear. V was trimmed by 5 bases and J by 7 bases, leaving 9 bases between them. CDR3 length: 13 amino acids. CDR1 and CDR2 (germline): LGHDT, YNNKEL (reference sequence). Here the CDR3 reads CASSSRSNSPLHF. The CDR3 nucleotides read TGTGCCAGCAGCTCGCGTTCAAATTCACCCCTCCACTTT.